The 29 T cell receptor beta chains below come from one sample, sequenced in a study of T cell responses to AZD1222 COVID-19 vaccine. Here immunoSEQ multiplex PCR was the method, and the copy in TCRdb shows in-frame clones only, minus some. This sample has 150,000 or so clones, with about nine tenths found just once. The sample was peripheral blood, taken on day 0 of MenACWY control vaccination. These receptors came from an adult in good health.

The genes are TRBV27 and TRBJ2-7; 9 bases are shared with TRBD1. The CDR3 has 16 residues. Per the germline V gene, CDR1 is MNHEY and CDR2 is SMNVEV (reference sequence). The J segment lost 4 bases and the V segment lost 4 bases, leaving 11 bases of the junction unmatched. The CDR3, as DNA: TGTGCCAGCAGTTCACCGTCCGGGACAGGGCGGTACGAGCAGTACTTC. This encodes CASSSPSGTGRYEQYF.

The V and J genes are TRBV14 and TRBJ1-5; no firm D call. Per the germline V gene, CDR1 is SGHDN and CDR2 is FVKESK. V shed 4 bases and J shed 6 bases, with 1 base lying between them. The CDR3 runs 10 residues. CDR3 sequence: CASSPQPQHF. The CDR3 nucleotides are TGTGCCAGCAGCCCTCAGCCCCAGCATTTT.

The chain combines TRBV11-2 with TRBJ2-7, with D perhaps given as TRBD1 or TRBD2 (5 bases each). Germline CDR1 is SGHAT and CDR2 is FQNNGV. Trimming pared 4 bases from V and 7 bases from J, leaving 17 bases between. The CDR3 totals 14 residues. The CDR3 sequence: CASSSLRASGEQYF. The CDR3 DNA follows: TGTGCCAGCAGCTCCCTCAGGGCATCGGGGGAGCAGTACTTC.

The chain has TRBV5-8 and TRBJ2-5; tentative D call: TRBD1 (5 bases). V gave up 0 bases and J gave up 4 bases, with 13 bases separating them. Germline assignment: CDR1 SGHTS and CDR2 YDEGEE. This CDR3 region has 15 residues. Here the CDR3 DNA reads TGTGCCAGCAGCTTGGAAGGGATTAGGGGAGAGACCCAGTACTTC. It yields the protein CASSLEGIRGETQYF.

This clone was observed a few times. CDR3 amino acids: CASSPPGGGSSYEQYF. In DNA, the CDR3 is TGTGCCAGCAGTCCTCCCGGGGGAGGAAGCTCCTACGAGCAGTACTTC. The gene calls are TRBV28 and TRBJ2-7, with D perhaps matching TRBD2 (6 bases). Trimming took 5 bases from V and 0 from J, leaving 17 bases between them. The CDR3 covers 16 residues. The germline CDR1 and CDR2 sequences are MDHEN and SYDVKM.

This chain links TRBV7-2 with TRBJ1-6; D not resolved. This CDR3 spans 18 amino acids. CDR1 is SGHTA and CDR2 is FQGNSA in the germline V gene. Deletions cut 0 bases from V and 0 bases from J, with 12 bases between. CDR3 DNA sequence: TGTGCCAGCAGCTTAGCCCCTGGAGTCTCCTCCTATAATTCACCCCTCCACTTT. It translates to CASSLAPGVSSYNSPLHF.

V gene TRBV9 combines with J gene TRBJ1-4; D gene ambiguous. The V end was cut by 0 bases, the J end by 5 bases, with 11 bases between. Per the germline V gene, CDR1 is SGDLS and CDR2 is YYNGEE. This CDR3 is built from 15 residues. CDR3 nucleotides: TGTGCCAGCAGCGTAGCTACAAGAGAGAATGAAAAACTGTTTTTT. It specifies CASSVATRENEKLFF.

The sample holds one count of this clone. CDR3 nucleotides: TGCGCCAGCAGCCAAGTTGAAGGCACAGATACGCAGTATTTT. Translated, it gives CASSQVEGTDTQYF. The chain is built from TRBV4-1 and TRBJ2-3; no clear D. V was shortened by 1 base and J by 1 base, with 6 bases between the two germline ends. Germline CDR1 is MGHRA and CDR2 is YSYEKL. The CDR3 is made up of 14 amino acids.

The CDR3 sequence: CASRGLSVRHLGYGYTF. The CDR3 nucleotides read TGTGCCAGTAGGGGCTTGAGTGTTCGACACCTGGGGTATGGCTACACCTTC. The gene calls are TRBV19 and TRBJ1-2; no clear D gene. Trimming left V 6 bases short and J 5 bases short, with 25 bases between. CDR3 length: 17 residues. Germline CDR1 reads LNHDA; CDR2 reads SQIVND (reference sequence).

The chain employs TRBV30 and TRBJ1-2, with D maybe TRBD1 (5 bases). V lost 4 bases and J 5 bases, leaving 14 bases between the germline ends. Germline V gives CDR1 GTSNPN, CDR2 SVGIG (reference sequence). This CDR3 is built from 13 residues. The CDR3: CAWTPKGKYGYTF. CDR3 bases: TGTGCCTGGACCCCCAAGGGGAAATATGGCTACACCTTC.

The rearrangement links TRBV27 to TRBJ1-6, with 8 bases fitting TRBD1. The V gene end was trimmed by 5 bases and the J gene end by 2 bases; junction bases not matched to a gene: 8. The CDR3 totals 17 residues. Germline loops: CDR1 MNHEY, CDR2 SMNVEV (reference sequence). The CDR3 here is CASSPGQGWTYNSPLHF. The DNA of the CDR3 is TGTGCCAGCAGTCCCGGACAGGGTTGGACCTATAATTCACCCCTCCACTTT.

The chain joins TRBV5-7 to TRBJ2-2; 7 bases are a match to TRBD1. TRBV5-7 is an ORF for which the function is uncertain. V lost 4 bases, J lost 2 bases, and 17 bases stayed unmatched. This CDR3 has 19 residues. The CDR3 here is CASSRAALIGQVNTGELFF. DNA for the CDR3: TGTGCCAGCAGCCGCGCGGCCCTGATAGGACAGGTTAACACCGGGGAGCTGTTTTTT.

The sample holds a few counts of this clone. The chain has TRBV5-1 and TRBJ2-5; D is perhaps TRBD2 (6 bases). This CDR3 has 14 amino acids. Germline values: CDR1 SGHRS, CDR2 YFSETQ. V was clipped by 4 bases and J by 0 bases, with 10 bases between them. The CDR3 protein is CASSPRDYQETQYF. The CDR3 bases are TGCGCCAGCAGCCCCCGGGACTACCAAGAGACCCAGTACTTC.

This chain connects TRBV18 to TRBJ1-2, with 8 bases fitting TRBD1. Germline V gene data show CDR1 as KGHSH and CDR2 as LQKENI. After removal of 3 bases from V and 8 bases from J, the junction contained 8 bases not matched to a gene. The CDR3 loop spans 14 amino acids. DNA for the CDR3: TGTGCCAGCTCACCGACAGGGGAGGCGGGCGGCTACACCTTC. The encoded protein is CASSPTGEAGGYTF.

This chain uses TRBV4-1 with TRBJ1-1, with TRBD1 as a possible D gene (6 bases). The CDR3 is 16 residues long. Germline assignment: CDR1 MGHRA and CDR2 YSYEKL. The V end was cut by 2 bases, the J end by 1 base, with 14 bases between. CDR3 protein: CASSQSPGAPNTEAFF. The CDR3 region has the DNA TGCGCCAGCAGCCAATCCCCGGGGGCCCCGAACACTGAAGCTTTCTTT.

This chain's CDR3 is CASSRFTRAYQPQHF. The CDR3, as DNA: TGTGCCAGTAGTCGGTTTACTCGGGCTTATCAGCCCCAGCATTTT. V gene TRBV19 combines with J gene TRBJ1-5; the D is unclear. V gave up 5 bases and J gave up 5 bases, with 16 bases separating them. From germline, CDR1 is LNHDA and CDR2 SQIVND (reference sequence). The CDR3 runs to 15 residues.

The V and J genes are TRBV19 and TRBJ1-5; TRBD1 aligns across 7 bases. The CDR3 extends over 13 amino acids. V dropped 5 bases and J dropped 2; count of bases not matched to a gene: 0. Germline CDR1 reads LNHDA; CDR2 reads SQIVND (reference sequence). The CDR3 region is CASSGTGNQPQHF. The CDR3 coding sequence is TGTGCCAGTAGTGGGACAGGCAATCAGCCCCAGCATTTT.

The V call is TRBV20-1, the J call TRBJ1-1; 7 nucleotides align to TRBD1. Germline CDR1 is DFQATT and CDR2 is SNEGSKA (reference sequence). V was clipped by 7 bases and J by 4 bases; unmatched bases: 12. This CDR3 spans 14 amino acids. The CDR3 bases are TGCAGTGGTAGTGCGAATACAGGGGCCACTGAAGCTTTCTTT. It translates to CSGSANTGATEAFF.

The rearrangement joins TRBV28 to TRBJ2-1; 9 nucleotides line up with TRBD2. The junction had 6 bases not matched to a gene; V was cut back by 2 bases and J by 13 bases. In germline, CDR1 is MDHEN, CDR2 SYDVKM. The CDR3 has 13 amino acids. This CDR3 is CASSLGREGHQFF. The CDR3 nucleotides read TGTGCCAGCAGTTTAGGGCGGGAGGGCCATCAGTTCTTC.

CDR3 nucleotides: TGTGCCAGGATTCGGAACACCATATATTTT. Protein product: CARIRNTIYF. The chain is built from TRBV28 and TRBJ1-3; D gene ambiguous. CDR3 length: 10 amino acids. Germline lookup yields CDR1 MDHEN and CDR2 SYDVKM. Trimming shortened V by 9 bases and J by 7 bases, and 7 bases separated the two germline ends.

The V call is TRBV14, the J call TRBJ2-7, with D unresolved. With 3 bases removed from V and 0 bases from J, the gap between germline ends came to 6 bases. The CDR3 runs to 13 residues. Germline V gene lookup returns CDR1 SGHDN and CDR2 FVKESK. Here the CDR3 reads CASSHQSSYEQYF. Written as DNA, the CDR3 is TGTGCCAGCAGCCACCAGAGCTCCTACGAGCAGTACTTC.

The chain has TRBV5-6 and TRBJ1-3; D uncertain. The V end lost 1 base, the J end lost 0 bases, and 11 bases lay between the germline ends. The CDR3 runs 16 residues. Germline CDR1 is SGHDT and CDR2 is YYEEEE. The CDR3 protein is CASSLKHLDSGNTIYF. The CDR3 DNA sequence: TGTGCCAGCAGCTTGAAACACCTCGACTCTGGAAACACCATATATTTT. Drawing the rest from reference TRBV5-6 and TRBJ1-3, the complete variable domain is DAGVTQSPTHLIKTRGQQVTLRCSPKSGHDTVSWYQQALGQGPQFIFQYYEEEERQRGNFPDRFSGHQFPNYSSELNVNALLLGDSALYLCASSLKHLDSGNTIYFGEGSWLTVV.

The rearrangement links TRBV7-8 to TRBJ2-2; D may be TRBD1 or TRBD2 (5 bases each). The CDR3 length is 16 residues. CDR1 is SGHVS and CDR2 is FQNEAQ in the germline V gene. The V gene lost 2 bases and the J gene lost 7 bases, with 17 bases spanning the gap. CDR3 residues: CASSLRGEGRGGELFF. CDR3 nucleotides: TGTGCCAGCAGCTTAAGAGGCGAGGGGCGCGGCGGGGAGCTGTTTTTT.

The rearrangement uses TRBV28 and TRBJ2-7; D not resolved. V lost 5 bases, J lost 0 bases, and 14 bases lay in between. CDR1 is MDHEN and CDR2 is SYDVKM in the germline V gene. The CDR3 sequence is 15 residues long. The CDR3 DNA sequence: TGTGCCAGCAGTGCTCCACGGAGAAGCTCCTACGAGCAGTACTTC. As protein: CASSAPRRSSYEQYF.

Comments on this clone: The limits of the CDR3 on the DNA are not certain, so only TCRdb's listed CDR3 is given. The chain joins TRBV6-5 to TRBJ1-1; TRBD1 was called by the table and not checked on the DNA. The germline gives CDR1 MNHEY, CDR2 SVGAGI. The length of the CDR3 is 15 amino acids, counting both ends. CDR3 protein: CASSSSTGTNTEAFF.

The genes are TRBV18 and TRBJ2-2, with D perhaps matching TRBD1 (6 bases). Trimming removed 3 bases at V and 1 base at J, with 9 bases between. The CDR3 is 15 residues long. Germline V CDR1 and CDR2: KGHSH, LQKENI. CDR3 coding DNA: TGTGCCAGCTCACCGGGACACCTGAACACCGGGGAGCTGTTTTTT. Its protein product is CASSPGHLNTGELFF.

This rearrangement joins TRBV7-2 to TRBJ1-2; no reliable D call. Between the trimmed V and J ends, which lost 4 bases and 1 base, there was a span of 4 bases. Germline CDR1 and CDR2: SGHTA and FQGNSA. CDR3 length equals 12 residues. The CDR3 spells CASSSGNYGYTF. CDR3 bases: TGTGCCAGCAGCTCCGGTAACTATGGCTACACCTTC.

The V gene is TRBV30, the J gene TRBJ2-7, with D possibly being TRBD1 or TRBD2 (6 bases each). The V gene lost 0 bases and the J gene lost 2 bases, with 11 bases spanning the gap. CDR1 GTSNPN and CDR2 SVGIG come from the germline V gene (reference sequence). The CDR3 is 14 amino acids. CDR3 DNA sequence: TGTGCCTGGAGTGTAAAGGGGGGCGCCTACGAGCAGTACTTC. It is translated as CAWSVKGGAYEQYF.

This clone is a singleton in its sample. The chain carries TRBV19 and TRBJ2-5; D call uncertain. The germline gives CDR1 LNHDA, CDR2 SQIVND (reference sequence). V lost 4 bases to trimming and J lost 1 base, with 13 bases between them. The CDR3 is 15 residues long. CDR3 sequence: CASSTHLTVQETQYF. The CDR3 DNA is TGTGCCAGTAGTACCCATTTAACGGTCCAAGAGACCCAGTACTTC.